These T cell receptor beta chains were read from a single sample in a study of T cells in Graves' hyperthyroidism and ophthalmopathy. TCRdb used MiXCR to reprocess the multiplex PCR reads, holding one entry per CDR3 protein. Here the sample spans under 750,000 distinct CDR3 sequences, 18% being singletons. What was sequenced was blood. Every receptor here comes from a woman in her 50s with Graves' hyperthyroidism that later progressed to Graves' ophthalmopathy. The CDR3 runs from the conserved cysteine through the conserved F or W. Each record gives: D gene, J gene, clone size, V gene, CDR3 DNA, CDR3 protein. The D gene is left open where the match is weak. The size of a clone is reported for some rows only, either as once, few or many, or as a class for expanded clones.

d_gene: -; j_gene: TRBJ1-2; abundance: many; v_gene: TRBV20-1; CDR3nt: TGCAGTGCTAGAGATCTTTTCGGGACAACCCACCCCTCCGGCTATGGCTACACCTTC; CDR3aa: CSARDLFGTTHPSGYGYTF
d_gene: -; j_gene: TRBJ2-7; abundance: few; v_gene: TRBV9; CDR3nt: TGTGCCAGCACCGGGGGCGCGCAAGGCGAGCAGTACTTC; CDR3aa: CASTGGAQGEQYF
d_gene: TRBD2; j_gene: TRBJ2-7; abundance: few; v_gene: TRBV29-1; CDR3nt: TGCAGCGTCATATCTCTCGGACTAGCGGGGCCCGAGCAGTACTTC; CDR3aa: CSVISLGLAGPEQYF
d_gene: TRBD1; j_gene: TRBJ2-4; abundance: -; v_gene: TRBV28; CDR3nt: TGTGCCAGCGAGACCGGGACAGGGAAAAACATTCAGTACTTC; CDR3aa: CASETGTGKNIQYF
d_gene: -; j_gene: TRBJ2-2; abundance: few; v_gene: TRBV5-1; CDR3nt: TGCGCCAGCAGCTCCCCGACTAGGAACACCGGGGAGCTGTTTTTT; CDR3aa: CASSSPTRNTGELFF
d_gene: -; j_gene: TRBJ2-3; abundance: -; v_gene: TRBV19; CDR3nt: TGTGCCAGTAGCTTGGACTTTCTCACAGATACGCAGTATTTT; CDR3aa: CASSLDFLTDTQYF
d_gene: -; j_gene: TRBJ2-7; abundance: -; v_gene: TRBV11-2; CDR3nt: TGTGCCAGCAGAGTAGCCGGGTCCTACGAGCAGTACTTC; CDR3aa: CASRVAGSYEQYF
d_gene: TRBD1; j_gene: TRBJ1-2; abundance: many; v_gene: TRBV20-1; CDR3nt: TGCAGTGCCCCAGACAGGGGCTATGGCTACACCTTC; CDR3aa: CSAPDRGYGYTF
d_gene: -; j_gene: TRBJ1-4; abundance: -; v_gene: TRBV29-1; CDR3nt: TGCAGCGTTGGAGTAGGTGGCGGGAGAGAAAAACTGTTTTTT; CDR3aa: CSVGVGGGREKLFF
d_gene: -; j_gene: TRBJ2-1; abundance: -; v_gene: TRBV19; CDR3nt: TGTGCCAGTAGCAATGGGACCTTTCTTTACAATGAGCAGTTCTTC; CDR3aa: CASSNGTFLYNEQFF
d_gene: -; j_gene: TRBJ1-1; abundance: few; v_gene: TRBV15; CDR3nt: TGTGCCACCTCGCTGGTGGGCCGGCCTTCGGGTCCCACTGAAGCTTTCTTT; CDR3aa: CATSLVGRPSGPTEAFF
d_gene: -; j_gene: TRBJ2-6; abundance: few; v_gene: TRBV20-1; CDR3nt: TGCAGTGCGCGGACGAACTCTGGGGCCAACGTCCTGACTTTC; CDR3aa: CSARTNSGANVLTF
d_gene: TRBD1; j_gene: TRBJ2-7; abundance: -; v_gene: TRBV6-1; CDR3nt: TGTGCCAGCAGGGGCACCAGGGGACAGGGGCTGGGGGAGCAGTACTTC; CDR3aa: CASRGTRGQGLGEQYF
d_gene: -; j_gene: TRBJ1-1; abundance: -; v_gene: TRBV13; CDR3nt: TGTGCCAGCGGCTTGGCCCGGGGGGACACTGAAGCTTTCTTT; CDR3aa: CASGLARGDTEAFF
d_gene: -; j_gene: TRBJ2-3; abundance: -; v_gene: TRBV6-2/TRBV6-3; CDR3nt: TGTGCCAGCAGTTACTCCCGGGGGCCGAGGGATACGCAGTATTTT; CDR3aa: CASSYSRGPRDTQYF
d_gene: TRBD1; j_gene: TRBJ1-2; abundance: -; v_gene: TRBV7-9; CDR3nt: TGTGCCAGCAGCTCGCCCGCCGGACAGGGAGGAGGCTACACCTTC; CDR3aa: CASSSPAGQGGGYTF
d_gene: -; j_gene: TRBJ2-5; abundance: -; v_gene: TRBV20-1; CDR3nt: TGCAGTGCTAGAGATTTCTGGACGTCGCGCCAAGAGACCCAGTACTTC; CDR3aa: CSARDFWTSRQETQYF
d_gene: -; j_gene: TRBJ1-6; abundance: few; v_gene: TRBV20-1; CDR3nt: TGCAGTGCTAGATCCATCCTCTATCGGTTCAGGATCGATTCACCCCTCCACTTT; CDR3aa: CSARSILYRFRIDSPLHF
d_gene: -; j_gene: TRBJ1-2; abundance: few; v_gene: TRBV5-1; CDR3nt: TGCGCCAGCAGCTTGGACGTTCGTGGCTACACCTTC; CDR3aa: CASSLDVRGYTF
d_gene: -; j_gene: TRBJ1-4; abundance: few; v_gene: TRBV6-2/TRBV6-3; CDR3nt: TGTGCCAGCAGAAGGGACGCCGCAACTAATGAAAAACTGTTTTTT; CDR3aa: CASRRDAATNEKLFF
d_gene: TRBD1; j_gene: TRBJ2-5; abundance: many; v_gene: TRBV30; CDR3nt: TGTGCCTCCCTCCGCCTGGGACAGCTCGGAGAGACCCAGTACTTC; CDR3aa: CASLRLGQLGETQYF
d_gene: -; j_gene: TRBJ1-5; abundance: -; v_gene: TRBV20-1; CDR3nt: TGCAGTGCTAGAGATTGGCAGGGGAGTCAGCCCCAGCATTTT; CDR3aa: CSARDWQGSQPQHF
d_gene: -; j_gene: TRBJ1-2; abundance: -; v_gene: TRBV10-3; CDR3nt: TGTGCCATCAGTGAGTCGAGGAGGGGAGGAGGCTACACCTTC; CDR3aa: CAISESRRGGGYTF
d_gene: -; j_gene: TRBJ2-1; abundance: many; v_gene: TRBV2; CDR3nt: TGTGCCAGCACCAAGCAGGGGGGCCATGAGCAGTTCTTC; CDR3aa: CASTKQGGHEQFF
d_gene: -; j_gene: TRBJ2-7; abundance: many; v_gene: TRBV6-6; CDR3nt: TGTGCCAGCAGTTACGGACAGTTTAAATCCTACGAGCAGTACTTC; CDR3aa: CASSYGQFKSYEQYF
d_gene: -; j_gene: TRBJ1-1; abundance: -; v_gene: TRBV2; CDR3nt: TGTGCCAGCACGTATTCGGAGCCGGCTTTCTTT; CDR3aa: CASTYSEPAFF
d_gene: -; j_gene: TRBJ1-6; abundance: many; v_gene: TRBV20-1; CDR3nt: TGCAGTGCTAGAGAGTGGGGGGAGAATTCACCCCTCCACTTT; CDR3aa: CSAREWGENSPLHF
d_gene: -; j_gene: TRBJ1-5; abundance: -; v_gene: TRBV12-3/TRBV12-4; CDR3nt: TGTACCAGCAGACAGGAGACGGCTCAGCCCCAGCATTTT; CDR3aa: CTSRQETAQPQHF
d_gene: -; j_gene: TRBJ2-2; abundance: few; v_gene: TRBV5-4; CDR3nt: TGTGCCAGCAGCTTTCCACGGGGGGCAAACACCGGGGAGCTGTTTTTT; CDR3aa: CASSFPRGANTGELFF
d_gene: TRBD1; j_gene: TRBJ1-1; abundance: many; v_gene: TRBV7-2; CDR3nt: TGTGCCAGCAGCTTAATATGGGACAGCAATGAAGCTTTCTTT; CDR3aa: CASSLIWDSNEAFF
d_gene: TRBD2; j_gene: TRBJ2-3; abundance: -; v_gene: TRBV27; CDR3nt: TGTGCCAGCAACTTTGCGGGGGGGCAAGATACGCAGTATTTT; CDR3aa: CASNFAGGQDTQYF
d_gene: -; j_gene: TRBJ1-1; abundance: many; v_gene: TRBV3-1; CDR3nt: TGTGCCAGCAGCCGGGTGGCGAACACTGAAGCTTTCTTT; CDR3aa: CASSRVANTEAFF
d_gene: -; j_gene: TRBJ1-5; abundance: many; v_gene: TRBV30; CDR3nt: TGTGCCTGGAGTGTTGTAGGGGACACCAATCAGCCCCAGCATTTT; CDR3aa: CAWSVVGDTNQPQHF
d_gene: TRBD2; j_gene: TRBJ2-2; abundance: few; v_gene: TRBV19; CDR3nt: TGTGCCACCCGGGGGGGAGGGAAAGCCGGGGAGCTGTTTTTT; CDR3aa: CATRGGGKAGELFF
d_gene: TRBD1; j_gene: TRBJ1-1; abundance: few; v_gene: TRBV10-3; CDR3nt: TGTGCCATCAGTGAGTCGGGGACAGGGTTATCGGAAGCTTTCTTT; CDR3aa: CAISESGTGLSEAFF
d_gene: TRBD2; j_gene: TRBJ2-3; abundance: many; v_gene: TRBV11-3; CDR3nt: TGTGCCAGCAGCTTAGATGGCGAAAGGAGCGGGGGCACAGATACGCAGTATTTT; CDR3aa: CASSLDGERSGGTDTQYF
d_gene: -; j_gene: TRBJ1-2; abundance: many; v_gene: TRBV2; CDR3nt: TGTGCCACCCTACCCCGGGACCGGAGCTATGGCTACACCTTC; CDR3aa: CATLPRDRSYGYTF
d_gene: -; j_gene: TRBJ1-1; abundance: few; v_gene: TRBV5-1; CDR3nt: TGCGCCAGTATTCGAACGGGGGAGGACACTGAAGCTTTCTTT; CDR3aa: CASIRTGEDTEAFF
d_gene: -; j_gene: TRBJ1-5; abundance: -; v_gene: TRBV6-2/TRBV6-3; CDR3nt: TGTGCCAGCACGGTGGCAGGCAATCAGCCCCAGCATTTT; CDR3aa: CASTVAGNQPQHF
d_gene: -; j_gene: TRBJ1-4; abundance: few; v_gene: TRBV7-8; CDR3nt: TGTGCCAGCAGCTACTCAAGGGGTCTCCAATTTGTGAAACTGTTTTTT; CDR3aa: CASSYSRGLQFVKLFF
d_gene: -; j_gene: TRBJ1-4; abundance: -; v_gene: TRBV18; CDR3nt: TGTGCCAGCTCACCACCGTTTAAGGCCCGGTCACGGGAAAAACTGTTTTTT; CDR3aa: CASSPPFKARSREKLFF